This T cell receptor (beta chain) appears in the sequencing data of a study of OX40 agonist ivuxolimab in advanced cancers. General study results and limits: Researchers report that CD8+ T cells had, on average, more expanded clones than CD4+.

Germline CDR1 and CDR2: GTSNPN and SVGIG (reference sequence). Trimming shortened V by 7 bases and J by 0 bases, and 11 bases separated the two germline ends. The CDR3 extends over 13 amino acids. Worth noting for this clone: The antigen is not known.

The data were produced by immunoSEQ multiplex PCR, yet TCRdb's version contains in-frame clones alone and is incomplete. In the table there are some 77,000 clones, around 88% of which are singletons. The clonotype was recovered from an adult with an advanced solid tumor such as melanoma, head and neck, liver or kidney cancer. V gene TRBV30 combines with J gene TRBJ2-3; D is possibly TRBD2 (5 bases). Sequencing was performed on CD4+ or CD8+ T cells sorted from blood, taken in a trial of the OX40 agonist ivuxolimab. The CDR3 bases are TGTGCCTCTAGCATGGGGAGCACAGATACGCAGTATTTT. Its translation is CASSMGSTDTQYF.